This TCR beta chain was sequenced for a study of CXCR3-negative and CXCR3-positive naive CD8 T cells. The study's findings and limits: Naive CXCR3-positive cells had TRB CDR3s more hydrophobic than those of CXCR3-negative naive cells. Memory CD8+ cells had much lower diversity, and both naive subsets had comparably high diversity.

Worth noting for this clonotype: Antigen: not known.

The method, 5' RACE with UMI labels, was used to prepare the TRB cDNA libraries. TCRdb derives one entry per CDR3 protein from the 5' RACE reads, leaving out DNA. The specimen's table records some 130,000 distinct CDR3 sequences. The CDR3 is 12 amino acids. Germline CDR1 MNHEY, CDR2 SVGEGT. Sequencing input: naive CXCR3+ CD8+ T cells from blood. Described subset: CD45RO-CCR7+CD27+CD95- naive CD8+ T cells expressing CXCR3 (TNR3+). The genes are TRBV6-2 or TRBV6-3 and TRBJ2-1; TCRdb's D gene call, TRBD1, goes unchecked for lack of DNA. The receptor's source is a human donor in good health. Some clones in this sample may be carry-over from other donors' samples. The CDR3 spells CASSPLWVEQFF.